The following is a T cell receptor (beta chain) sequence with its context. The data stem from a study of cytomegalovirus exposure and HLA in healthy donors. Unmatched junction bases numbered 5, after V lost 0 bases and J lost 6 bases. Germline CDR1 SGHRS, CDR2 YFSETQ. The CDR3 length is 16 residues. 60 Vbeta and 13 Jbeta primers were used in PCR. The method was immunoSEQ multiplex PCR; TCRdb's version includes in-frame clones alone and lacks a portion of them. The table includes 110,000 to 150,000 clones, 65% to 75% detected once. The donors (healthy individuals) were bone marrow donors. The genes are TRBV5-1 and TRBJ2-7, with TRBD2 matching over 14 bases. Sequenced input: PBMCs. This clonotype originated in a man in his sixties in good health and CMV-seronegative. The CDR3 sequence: CASSLGLAGGIGEQYF. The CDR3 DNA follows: TGCGCCAGCAGCTTGGGACTAGCGGGAGGGATAGGCGAGCAGTACTTC.